These 17 T cell receptor beta chains share one sample of origin, sequenced in a study of blood T cell repertoires in COVID-19. Libraries were prepared by immunoSEQ multiplex PCR; TCRdb keeps only in-frame clonotypes and omits some of them. The sample contains approximately 220,000 clones, 90% of which appear only once. Sequenced: PBMCs or T cells enriched from blood (not recorded which). The receptors were gathered from a man aged 25-45 years who had been exposed to COVID-19.

This chain joins TRBV5-4 and TRBJ1-4; possible D gene TRBD1, 5 bases. V was shortened by 5 bases and J by 4 bases, with 18 bases between the two germline ends. There are 16 residues in the CDR3. Germline-derived CDR1 and CDR2 are SGHNT and YYREEE (reference sequence). This CDR3 reads CASRLVVGQGNEKLFF. The CDR3 bases are TGTGCCAGCAGGCTAGTAGTCGGGCAGGGTAATGAAAAACTGTTTTTT.

J is TRBJ2-1 and V is TRBV7-3; 8 bases match TRBD2. The CDR3 consists of 16 residues. The trim removed 0 bases at V and 0 bases at J, leaving 1 base unmatched. Germline CDR1 reads SGHTA; CDR2 reads FQGTGA. Here the CDR3 reads CASSLTGLVSYNEQFF. The CDR3 DNA reads TGTGCCAGCAGCTTAACGGGACTAGTCTCCTACAATGAGCAGTTCTTC.

This rearrangement joins TRBV14 to TRBJ2-1; 11 positions match TRBD2. The CDR3 length is 16 residues. V shed 2 bases, J shed 7 bases, and the junction held 7 bases outside the gene matches. CDR1 is SGHDN, CDR2 FVKESK, per germline. The CDR3: CASSQIAGGRINEQFF. DNA for the CDR3: TGTGCCAGCAGCCAAATAGCGGGGGGGCGTATAAATGAGCAGTTCTTC.

The chain carries TRBV7-9 and TRBJ2-1; D uncertain. The CDR3 loop spans 13 amino acids. The V gene lost 1 base and the J gene lost 10 bases, with 11 bases spanning the gap. Germline CDR1 reads SEHNR; CDR2 reads FQNEAQ (reference sequence). The CDR3 DNA follows: TGTGCCAGCAGCTTAGGAGGTGGCGACGAGCAGTTCTTC. It encodes CASSLGGGDEQFF.

The rearrangement links TRBV2 to TRBJ2-7; no reliable D call. This CDR3 comprises 12 residues. From germline, CDR1 is SNHLY and CDR2 FYNNEI. Trimming removed 5 bases from V and 5 bases from J, with 10 bases in between. The CDR3 bases are TGTGCCAGCAGTTTGGGCGCGAACGAGCAGTACTTC. Its protein product is CASSLGANEQYF.

This sequence joins TRBV2 and TRBJ1-5, with D tentatively TRBD1 (6 bases). Germline V lookup: CDR1 SNHLY, CDR2 FYNNEI. Trimming took off 7 bases at V and 6 bases at J, with 19 bases between the two ends. CDR3 length equals 15 residues. For the CDR3, the DNA is TGTGCCAGCAACCCGGACAGTCCCTGGGGTCAGCCCCAGCATTTT. Residues: CASNPDSPWGQPQHF.

Only a few counts were recorded for this clone. The chain links TRBV5-6 to TRBJ1-4, with 10 bases identical to TRBD1. This CDR3 contains 16 residues. Germline trimming cut 3 bases from V and 7 bases from J; bases unmatched to any gene: 9. Germline V gene lookup returns CDR1 SGHDT and CDR2 YYEEEE. This CDR3 is CASSSPRQGAIEKLFF. The CDR3 DNA reads TGTGCCAGCAGCTCGCCCCGACAGGGGGCGATTGAAAAACTGTTTTTT.

This clone was observed a handful of times. The rearrangement uses TRBV11-2 and TRBJ1-1; D gene uncertain. Germline lookup yields CDR1 SGHAT and CDR2 FQNNGV. The CDR3 contains 14 residues. The V end was cut by 0 bases, the J end by 2 bases, with 7 bases between. CDR3 loop: CASSLETPNTEAFF. The DNA for the CDR3 is TGTGCCAGCAGCTTAGAGACACCTAACACTGAAGCTTTCTTT.

The V gene is TRBV5-1, the J gene TRBJ1-3; the D is unclear. The CDR3 is made up of 14 amino acids. CDR1 SGHRS and CDR2 YFSETQ come from the germline V gene. Between the trimmed V and J ends, which lost 2 bases and 2 bases, there was a span of 8 bases. The chain's CDR3 is CASSLAGTGNTIYF. CDR3 DNA: TGCGCCAGCAGCTTAGCGGGGACTGGAAACACCATATATTTT.

CDR3 region: CASSPGGVSTDTQYF. CDR3 nucleotides: TGTGCCAGCAGTCCAGGAGGGGTTAGCACAGATACGCAGTATTTT. The gene calls are TRBV27 and TRBJ2-3; perhaps TRBD2 as D (6 bases). V gave up 5 bases and J gave up 0 bases, with 12 bases separating them. Germline values: CDR1 MNHEY, CDR2 SMNVEV (reference sequence). The CDR3 contains 15 residues.

The V call is TRBV5-1, the J call TRBJ2-1, with D possibly matching TRBD2 (6 bases). Germline CDR1 SGHRS, CDR2 YFSETQ. There are 16 residues in the CDR3. Trimming pared 3 bases from V and 0 bases from J, leaving 13 bases between. CDR3 residues: CASSWGQTSSYNEQFF. The CDR3 nucleotides are TGCGCCAGCAGCTGGGGCCAGACTAGCTCCTACAATGAGCAGTTCTTC.

The chain carries TRBV7-9 and TRBJ1-3; D remains ambiguous. Trimming shortened V by 6 bases and J by 0 bases, and 21 bases separated the two germline ends. Germline V CDR1 and CDR2: SEHNR, FQNEAQ (reference sequence). The CDR3 runs to 18 residues. The CDR3 sequence is CASSHPGETLLSGNTIYF. CDR3 coding DNA: TGTGCCAGCAGTCACCCCGGGGAAACACTTCTCTCTGGAAACACCATATATTTT.

The J gene is TRBJ2-4, the V gene TRBV5-1, with 11 bases that match TRBD2. Trimming cost V 5 bases and J 8 bases; bases outside gene matches: 12. The CDR3 runs 16 residues. Per germline, CDR1 SGHRS and CDR2 YFSETQ. The CDR3: CASSLNSGGAPDIQYF. DNA for the CDR3: TGCGCCAGCAGTTTAAATAGCGGGGGGGCCCCGGACATTCAGTACTTC.

This chain links TRBV5-6 with TRBJ2-7; 7 positions match TRBD1. CDR1 and CDR2 (germline): SGHDT, YYEEEE. Trimming removed 0 bases from V and 6 bases from J; junction bases left unmatched: 9. This CDR3 comprises 15 residues. The CDR3 DNA reads as TGTGCCAGCAGCTTGGGCTCCGGGACAGTAGTCGAGCAGTACTTC. Amino acids: CASSLGSGTVVEQYF.

The chain recombines TRBV7-2 with TRBJ2-4; perhaps TRBD1 as D (6 bases). The CDR3 is made up of 16 amino acids. The V and J ends lost 2 bases and 0 bases respectively, with 11 bases between them. Germline lookup yields CDR1 SGHTA and CDR2 FQGNSA. CDR3 amino acids: CASSLSGDLAKNIQYF. CDR3 coding DNA: TGTGCCAGCAGCTTATCAGGGGACCTAGCCAAAAACATTCAGTACTTC.

CDR3 bases: TGTGCCAGCAGTTTTGGCTCCGGGGAGCTGTTTTTT. This gives the protein CASSFGSGELFF. The chain has TRBV12-3 or TRBV12-4 and TRBJ2-2; D gene unclear. Trimming took 3 bases from V and 6 from J, leaving 5 bases between them. There are 12 residues in the CDR3.

J is TRBJ1-5 and V is TRBV7-3; D unclear. V was clipped by 1 base and J by 5 bases, with 15 bases between them. The CDR3 length is 16 residues. The germline CDR1 and CDR2 sequences are SGHTA and FQGTGA. This chain's CDR3 is CASSLKVPRMYQPQHF. The CDR3 nucleotides read TGTGCCAGCAGCTTAAAGGTGCCCAGGATGTATCAGCCCCAGCATTTT.